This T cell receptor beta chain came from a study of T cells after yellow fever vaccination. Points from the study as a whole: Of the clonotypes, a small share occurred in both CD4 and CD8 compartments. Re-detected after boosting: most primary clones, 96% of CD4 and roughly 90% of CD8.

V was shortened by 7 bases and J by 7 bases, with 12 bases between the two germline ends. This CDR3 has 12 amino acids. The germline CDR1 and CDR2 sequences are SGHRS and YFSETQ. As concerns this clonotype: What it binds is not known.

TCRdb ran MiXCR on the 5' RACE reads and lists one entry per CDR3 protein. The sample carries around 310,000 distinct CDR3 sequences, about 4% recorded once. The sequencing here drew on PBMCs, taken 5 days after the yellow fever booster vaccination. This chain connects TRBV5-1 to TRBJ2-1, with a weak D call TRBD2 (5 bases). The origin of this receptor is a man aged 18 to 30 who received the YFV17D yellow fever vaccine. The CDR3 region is CASVSTGNEQFF. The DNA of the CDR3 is TGCGCCAGCGTTTCGACGGGAAATGAGCAGTTCTTC.